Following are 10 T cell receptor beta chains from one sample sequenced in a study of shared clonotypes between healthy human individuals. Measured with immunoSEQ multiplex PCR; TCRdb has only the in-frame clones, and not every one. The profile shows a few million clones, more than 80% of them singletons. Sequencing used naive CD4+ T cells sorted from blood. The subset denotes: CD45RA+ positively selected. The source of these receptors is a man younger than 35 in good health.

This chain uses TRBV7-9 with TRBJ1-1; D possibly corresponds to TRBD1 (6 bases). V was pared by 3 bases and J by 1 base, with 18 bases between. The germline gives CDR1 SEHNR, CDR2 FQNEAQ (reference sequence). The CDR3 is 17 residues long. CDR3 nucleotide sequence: TGTGCCAGCAGCTTTTCTCCCAGGGGAGGTAGGAACACTGAAGCTTTCTTT. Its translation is CASSFSPRGGRNTEAFF.

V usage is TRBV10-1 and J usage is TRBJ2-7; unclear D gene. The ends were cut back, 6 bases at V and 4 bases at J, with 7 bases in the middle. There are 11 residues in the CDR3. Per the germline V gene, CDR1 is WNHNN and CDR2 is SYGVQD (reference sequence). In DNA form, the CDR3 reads TGCGCCAGCAGGAACTTATACGAGCAGTACTTC. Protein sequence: CASRNLYEQYF.

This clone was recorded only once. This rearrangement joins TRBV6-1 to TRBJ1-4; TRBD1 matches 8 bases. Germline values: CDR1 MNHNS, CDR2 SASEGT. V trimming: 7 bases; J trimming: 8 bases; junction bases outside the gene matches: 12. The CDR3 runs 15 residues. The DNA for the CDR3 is TGTGCCAGCACCTCAGGGGCAGGGGGCTACGAAAAACTGTTTTTT. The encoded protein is CASTSGAGGYEKLFF.

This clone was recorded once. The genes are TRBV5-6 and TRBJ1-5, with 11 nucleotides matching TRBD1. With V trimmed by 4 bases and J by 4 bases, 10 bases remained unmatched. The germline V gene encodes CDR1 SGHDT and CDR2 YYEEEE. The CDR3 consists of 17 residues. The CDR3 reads CASSPWTGGTKNQPQHF. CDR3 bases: TGTGCCAGCAGCCCATGGACAGGGGGCACAAAAAATCAGCCCCAGCATTTT.

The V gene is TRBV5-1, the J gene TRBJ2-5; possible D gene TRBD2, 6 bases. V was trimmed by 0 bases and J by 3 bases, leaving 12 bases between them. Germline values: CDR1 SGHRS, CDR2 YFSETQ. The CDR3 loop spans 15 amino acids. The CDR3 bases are TGCGCCAGCAGCTTGGGAACCCTAGCGAAAGAGACCCAGTACTTC. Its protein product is CASSLGTLAKETQYF.

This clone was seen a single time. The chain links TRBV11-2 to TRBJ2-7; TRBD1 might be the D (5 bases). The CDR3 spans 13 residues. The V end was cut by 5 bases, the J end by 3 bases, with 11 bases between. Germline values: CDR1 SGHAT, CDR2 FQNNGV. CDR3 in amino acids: CASSAQAHYEQYF. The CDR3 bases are TGTGCCAGCAGCGCACAGGCACACTACGAGCAGTACTTC.

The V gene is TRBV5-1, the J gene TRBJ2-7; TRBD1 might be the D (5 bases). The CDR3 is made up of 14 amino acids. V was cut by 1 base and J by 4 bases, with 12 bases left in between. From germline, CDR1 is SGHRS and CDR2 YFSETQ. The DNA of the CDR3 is TGCGCCAGCAGCTTGTTAGGAAAGGGGTACGAGCAGTACTTC. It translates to CASSLLGKGYEQYF.

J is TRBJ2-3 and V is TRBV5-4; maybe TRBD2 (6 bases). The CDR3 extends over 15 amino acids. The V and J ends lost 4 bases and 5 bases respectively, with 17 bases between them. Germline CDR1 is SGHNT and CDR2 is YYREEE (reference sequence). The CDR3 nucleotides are TGTGCCAGCAGCATTGGGGGAGGAGGGAAAGATACGCAGTATTTT. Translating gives CASSIGGGGKDTQYF.

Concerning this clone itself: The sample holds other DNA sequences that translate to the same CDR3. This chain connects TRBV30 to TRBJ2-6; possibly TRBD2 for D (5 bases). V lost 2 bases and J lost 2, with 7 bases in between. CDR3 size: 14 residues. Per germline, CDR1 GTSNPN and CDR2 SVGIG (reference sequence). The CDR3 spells CAWSLGTGANVLTF. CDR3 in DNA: TGTGCCTGGAGTCTCGGGACTGGGGCCAACGTCCTGACTTTC.

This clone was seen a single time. As DNA, the CDR3 is TGCGCCAGCAGCTTCCCAGGGACCAGTGAAGCTTTCTTT. Translation: CASSFPGTSEAFF. The chain uses TRBV5-1 and TRBJ1-1; a weak D match, TRBD1 (5 bases). The CDR3 loop spans 13 amino acids. Germline V gene sequence: CDR1 SGHRS, CDR2 YFSETQ. The V and J ends lost 2 bases and 7 bases respectively, with 12 bases between them.